These 29 T cell receptor beta chains originate from one sample sequenced in a study of blood T cell repertoires in COVID-19. The assay was immunoSEQ multiplex PCR, and TCRdb's table has in-frame clones only and misses some. The table includes approximately 150,000 clones, roughly 80% detected once. Input material: PBMCs or T cells enriched from blood (not recorded which). The origin of the receptors is a woman aged 40 to 55 with acute COVID-19.

This clone was seen only a few times. The chain links TRBV6-5 to TRBJ1-1, with D maybe TRBD1 (6 bases). The CDR3 has 16 amino acids. The V end lost 4 bases, the J end lost 1 base, and 16 bases lay between the germline ends. CDR1 and CDR2 from the germline V gene are MNHEY and SVGAGI. This CDR3 reads CASSSHRQEKNTEAFF. CDR3 nucleotides: TGTGCCAGCAGTTCCCACCGACAGGAGAAGAACACTGAAGCTTTCTTT.

The chain couples TRBV5-1 to TRBJ2-3, with 8 bases identical to TRBD2. There are 16 residues in the CDR3. CDR1 SGHRS and CDR2 YFSETQ come from the germline V gene. V shed 1 base, J shed 2 bases, and the junction held 6 bases outside the gene matches. The CDR3 spells CASSLSSGTITDTQYF. Here the CDR3 DNA reads TGCGCCAGCAGCTTGAGTAGCGGGACTATCACAGATACGCAGTATTTT.

The J gene is TRBJ1-6, the V gene TRBV6-5; possibly TRBD1 for D (5 bases). The germline CDR1 and CDR2 sequences are MNHEY and SVGAGI. Trimming cost V 6 bases and J 7 bases, with 13 bases left between them. There are 14 residues in the CDR3. CDR3 in DNA: TGTGCCAGCAGCCCCAGGGTAAAGAATTCACCCCTCCACTTT. This translates into CASSPRVKNSPLHF.

The chain couples TRBV9 to TRBJ2-1; a weak D match, TRBD1 (6 bases). V was clipped by 3 bases and J by 2 bases, with 12 bases between them. Germline-derived CDR1 and CDR2 are SGDLS and YYNGEE. There are 15 residues in the CDR3. The CDR3 here is CASSAYRAPYNEQFF. For the CDR3, the DNA is TGTGCCAGCAGCGCTTACAGGGCCCCCTACAATGAGCAGTTCTTC.

This sequence joins TRBV29-1 and TRBJ2-7, with D possibly TRBD1 on 6 matching bases. Germline V gives CDR1 SQVTM, CDR2 ANQGSEA. V lost 6 bases and J 0 bases, leaving 12 bases between the germline ends. CDR3 length: 13 residues. The DNA for the CDR3 is TGCAGCGTAGGACAGATGGGCTCCTACGAGCAGTACTTC. Residues: CSVGQMGSYEQYF.

The chain carries TRBV2 and TRBJ1-1; no firm D call. The CDR3 has 14 residues. The germline gives CDR1 SNHLY, CDR2 FYNNEI. Trimming pared 8 bases from V and 0 bases from J, leaving 13 bases between. CDR3 nucleotide sequence: TGTGCCAGCTCCCCCTTACGGTTGAACACTGAAGCTTTCTTT. It codes for CASSPLRLNTEAFF.

This clone was counted once. The chain links TRBV7-8 to TRBJ1-5; no definite D call. The CDR3 runs 14 residues. Germline V lookup: CDR1 SGHVS, CDR2 FQNEAQ. Trimming removed 2 bases at V and 7 bases at J, with 12 bases between. The CDR3, as DNA: TGTGCCAGCAGCTTAACTAGGAGTCACCAGCCCCAGCATTTT. This codes for CASSLTRSHQPQHF. Drawing the rest from reference TRBV7-8 and TRBJ1-5, the complete variable domain is GAGVSQSPRYKVAKRGQDVALRCDPISGHVSLFWYQQALGQGPEFLTYFQNEAQLDKSGLPSDRFFAERPEGSVSTLKIQRTQQEDSAVYLCASSLTRSHQPQHFGDGTRLSIL.

V gene TRBV3-1 (or the pseudogene TRBV3-2) combines with J gene TRBJ2-3; 14 bases match TRBD2. CDR3 size: 17 residues. Germline V gene lookup returns CDR1 LGHDT and CDR2 YNNKEL (reference sequence). Losses at the gene ends were 0 bases for V and 6 bases for J; bases not matched to a gene: 5. The CDR3, as DNA: TGTGCCAGCAGCCAAGAGGGACTAGCGGGAGTAATGGATACGCAGTATTTT. Amino acids: CASSQEGLAGVMDTQYF.

V and J are TRBV14 and TRBJ2-2; maybe TRBD1 (6 bases). Between the trimmed V and J ends, which lost 2 bases and 2 bases, there was a span of 12 bases. CDR1 is SGHDN, CDR2 FVKESK, per germline. The CDR3 length is 16 residues. DNA for the CDR3: TGTGCCAGCAGCCAATTCGGGACACCTAACACCGGGGAGCTGTTTTTT. Translation gives CASSQFGTPNTGELFF.

This clone was recorded many times. The CDR3 region is CASTATLGAEQFF. Written as DNA, the CDR3 is TGTGCCAGCACAGCCACGTTGGGGGCTGAGCAGTTCTTC. The chain links TRBV2 to TRBJ2-1, with D possibly TRBD1 on 6 matching bases. The CDR3 runs to 13 residues. Trimming shortened V by 7 bases and J by 9 bases, and 16 bases separated the two germline ends. Germline values: CDR1 SNHLY, CDR2 FYNNEI.

The J gene is TRBJ2-3, the V gene TRBV7-2, with 8 bases fitting TRBD2. The CDR3 is made up of 19 amino acids. Trimming at V came to 3 bases and at J to 4 bases, leaving 18 bases not matched to a gene. The germline V gene has CDR1 SGHTA and CDR2 FQGNSA. DNA of the CDR3: TGTGCCAGCAGCTTCCCGGGGGCGGGAGGAGAGGCTTCTCCAGATACGCAGTATTTT. It translates to CASSFPGAGGEASPDTQYF.

The chain carries TRBV20-1 and TRBJ1-1; 9 bases are a match to TRBD1. This CDR3 contains 11 residues. CDR1 is DFQATT, CDR2 SNEGSKA, per germline (reference sequence). CDR3 bases: TGCAGACCCCAGGGACAGGGTGGGGCTTTCTTT. Amino acid sequence: CRPQGQGGAFF.

The chain employs TRBV5-4 and TRBJ2-3; weak D call: TRBD2 (6 bases). This CDR3 has 16 amino acids. Germline V CDR1 and CDR2: SGHNT, YYREEE (reference sequence). Trimming stripped 1 base from V and 3 bases from J, with 15 bases between. As DNA, the CDR3 is TGTGCCAGCAGCTTGTGGCTCGTGGGGGGAACAGATACGCAGTATTTT. Translated: CASSLWLVGGTDTQYF. Supplemented by reference TRBV5-4 and TRBJ2-3, the full variable domain reads ETGVTQSPTHLIKTRGQQVTLRCSSQSGHNTVSWYQQALGQGPQFIFQYYREEENGRGNFPPRFSGLQFPNYSSELNVNALELDDSALYLCASSLWLVGGTDTQYFGPGTRLTVL.

The chain recombines TRBV30 with TRBJ1-1; D possibly corresponds to TRBD1 (5 bases). The V and J ends lost 6 bases and 1 base respectively, with 12 bases between them. The CDR3 spans 13 residues. CDR1 GTSNPN and CDR2 SVGIG come from the germline V gene (reference sequence). This CDR3 is CACPGDSNTEAFF. The CDR3, as DNA: TGTGCCTGTCCGGGGGATTCGAACACTGAAGCTTTCTTT.

This clone was seen a handful of times. J is TRBJ1-4 and V is TRBV2, with D perhaps TRBD1 (6 bases). V was pared by 6 bases and J by 2 bases, with 16 bases between. Per germline, CDR1 SNHLY and CDR2 FYNNEI. The CDR3 covers 16 residues. The CDR3 sequence: CASRGDNLATNEKLFF. The CDR3 DNA reads as TGTGCCAGCAGAGGGGACAACCTTGCGACTAATGAAAAACTGTTTTTT.

This chain joins TRBV5-1 and TRBJ1-1; D not resolved. Germline V CDR1 and CDR2: SGHRS, YFSETQ. CDR3 length equals 13 residues. The V and J ends lost 2 bases and 1 base respectively, with 6 bases between them. CDR3 residues: CASSLTTNTEAFF. The CDR3 coding sequence is TGCGCCAGCAGCTTAACAACGAACACTGAAGCTTTCTTT.

This clone is a singleton in its sample. The CDR3 bases are TGTGCCAGCAGCCCTTTGACAGGGAACTATGGCTACACCTTC. This gives the protein CASSPLTGNYGYTF. The V gene is TRBV27, the J gene TRBJ1-2; 7 nucleotides line up with TRBD1. Germline loops: CDR1 MNHEY, CDR2 SMNVEV (reference sequence). The CDR3 covers 14 residues. J was trimmed by 2 bases and V by 6 bases; bases with no gene match: 6.

This clone turned up a few times. V and J are TRBV7-2 and TRBJ2-7, with no clear D. With 3 bases removed from V and 3 bases from J, the gap between germline ends came to 9 bases. The CDR3 covers 13 residues. Germline CDR1 and CDR2: SGHTA and FQGNSA. The CDR3 spells CASSFAALYEQYV. The CDR3 DNA is TGTGCCAGCAGCTTCGCCGCGCTCTACGAGCAGTACGTC.

This clone was seen more than once but under ten times. V usage is TRBV6-5 and J usage is TRBJ2-7; 8 positions match TRBD2. The V gene's germline CDR1 is MNHEY and CDR2 SVGAGI. The ends lost 0 bases at V and 5 bases at J; junction bases unmatched: 9. This CDR3 has 16 amino acids. The CDR3 DNA is TGTGCCAGCAGTTACTCTTCGGCGGGCGGGGGGCACGAGCAGTACTTC. Amino acid sequence: CASSYSSAGGGHEQYF.

The chain has TRBV5-1 and TRBJ2-1, with 9 bases fitting TRBD2. V lost 0 bases and J lost 5; bases outside the gene matches: 3. Germline V CDR1 and CDR2: SGHRS, YFSETQ. This CDR3 has 15 residues. The CDR3 bases are TGCGCCAGCAGCTTGGCCCTAGCGGGACACAATGAGCAGTTCTTC. This codes for CASSLALAGHNEQFF.

The gene calls are TRBV5-1 and TRBJ2-1; 11 nucleotides match TRBD2. Germline V gene data show CDR1 as SGHRS and CDR2 as YFSETQ. With 0 bases clipped from V and 9 bases from J, the junction kept 14 bases outside the gene matches. This CDR3 spans 18 amino acids. The CDR3 is CASSLAARLTGTSGEQFF. The CDR3, as DNA: TGCGCCAGCAGCTTGGCCGCTCGGCTTACAGGGACTAGCGGTGAGCAGTTCTTC.

The genes are TRBV9 and TRBJ2-7, with D perhaps TRBD1 (6 bases). This CDR3 region has 13 residues. The V end lost 0 bases, the J end lost 7 bases, and 11 bases lay between the germline ends. Germline CDR1 SGDLS, CDR2 YYNGEE. Here the CDR3 DNA reads TGTGCCAGCAGCGTAGCAGGGACACAGGAGCAGTACTTC. Encoded protein: CASSVAGTQEQYF.

The chain links TRBV2 to TRBJ2-5; 9 bases align to TRBD1. Germline loops: CDR1 SNHLY, CDR2 FYNNEI. The ends lost 7 bases at V and 5 bases at J; junction bases unmatched: 2. This CDR3 has 12 amino acids. Here the CDR3 DNA reads TGTGCCAGCATTGGACAGGGGGAGACCCAGTACTTC. This sequence encodes CASIGQGETQYF.

The V call is TRBV6-5, the J call TRBJ2-7, with TRBD2 matching over 11 bases. Germline-derived CDR1 and CDR2 are MNHEY and SVGAGI. This CDR3 is 14 amino acids long. V gave up 6 bases and J gave up 2 bases; unmatched junction bases: 3. The DNA for the CDR3 is TGTGCCAGCAGCCTAGCGGGAGGAACCTACGAGCAGTACTTC. It translates to CASSLAGGTYEQYF.

As DNA, the CDR3 is TGCGCCAACTGTGAGCAGTACGTC. Its protein is CANCEQYV. This chain uses TRBV10-1 with TRBJ2-7; D gene uncertain. The CDR3 is 8 amino acids. Germline V gives CDR1 WNHNN, CDR2 SYGVQD (reference sequence). V shed 10 bases and J shed 7 bases, with 5 bases lying between them.

Written as DNA, the CDR3 is TGTGCCAGCAGCCTACAGTGGAACACTGAAGCTTTCTTT. Its translation is CASSLQWNTEAFF. V and J are TRBV28 and TRBJ1-1; D gene uncertain. This CDR3 has 13 residues. CDR1 is MDHEN, CDR2 SYDVKM, per germline. V dropped 6 bases and J dropped 1 base, with 9 bases sitting between them.

The gene calls are TRBV6-5 and TRBJ2-5; TRBD2 matches 13 bases. The V gene end was trimmed by 8 bases and the J gene end by 3 bases; junction bases not matched to a gene: 0. The V gene's germline CDR1 is MNHEY and CDR2 SVGAGI. CDR3 size: 13 residues. The CDR3 loop reads CASGLAGEETQYF. DNA for the CDR3: TGTGCCAGCGGACTAGCGGGAGAAGAGACCCAGTACTTC.

The chain recombines TRBV5-1 with TRBJ2-5, with D possibly matching TRBD1 (6 bases). Germline values: CDR1 SGHRS, CDR2 YFSETQ. The CDR3 runs to 13 residues. Trimming pared 3 bases from V and 4 bases from J, leaving 10 bases between. The CDR3 bases are TGCGCCAGCAGCTCACAGGGTGGAGAGACCCAGTACTTC. Translated, it gives CASSSQGGETQYF.

This chain uses TRBV25-1 with TRBJ2-1; perhaps TRBD1 as D (5 bases). Germline V gene data show CDR1 as MGHDK and CDR2 as SYGVNS. The CDR3 loop spans 13 amino acids. Trimming removed 4 bases at V and 6 bases at J, with 10 bases between. CDR3 loop: CASSVPTGNEQFF. The CDR3 coding sequence is TGTGCCAGCAGTGTCCCAACAGGCAATGAGCAGTTCTTC.